The T cell receptor beta chain described here comes from a study of shared clonotypes between healthy human individuals. This clone was found once. The naive CD8 population came from CD45RO-negative cells selected for CCR7, without terminally differentiated effector memory CD45RA+ cells. The germline gives CDR1 SGHVS, CDR2 FNYEAQ. V dropped 0 bases and J dropped 2 bases, with 7 bases sitting between them. The CDR3 runs 14 residues. Once extracted for a subset, genomic DNA was divided evenly among several immunoSEQ plates. Data came from immunoSEQ multiplex PCR; TCRdb stores just in-frame clones and leaves some out. The sample lists 2 million or so clones, less than 95% occurring once.

The sequenced sample was naive CD8+ T cells sorted from blood. The TCR comes from a man younger than 30 in good health. The chain recombines TRBV7-6 with TRBJ2-5; the D is unclear. The CDR3 loop is CASSLAGRQETQYF. CDR3 coding DNA: TGTGCCAGCAGCTTAGCGGGAAGACAAGAGACCCAGTACTTC.